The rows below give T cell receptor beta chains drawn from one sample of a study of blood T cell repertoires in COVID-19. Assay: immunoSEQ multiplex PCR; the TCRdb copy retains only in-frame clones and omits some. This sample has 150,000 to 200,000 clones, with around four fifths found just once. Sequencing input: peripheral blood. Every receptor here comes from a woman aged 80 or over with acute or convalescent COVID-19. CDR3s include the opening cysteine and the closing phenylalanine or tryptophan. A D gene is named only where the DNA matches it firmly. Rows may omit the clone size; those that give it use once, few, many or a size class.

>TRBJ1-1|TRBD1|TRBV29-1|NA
CSVGGQGNTEAFF
TGCAGCGTCGGTGGACAGGGAAATACTGAAGCTTTCTTT
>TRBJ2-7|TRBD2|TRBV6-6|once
CASSRAGPLYEQYF
TGTGCCAGCAGTAGAGCGGGACCGCTCTACGAGCAGTACTTC
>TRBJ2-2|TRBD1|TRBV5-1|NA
CASGQGYTGELFF
TGCGCCAGCGGACAGGGTTATACCGGGGAGCTGTTTTTT
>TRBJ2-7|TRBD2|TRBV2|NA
CASSDLAVYEQYF
TGTGCCAGCAGTGATCTAGCGGTTTACGAGCAGTACTTC
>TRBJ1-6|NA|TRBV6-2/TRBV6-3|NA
CASSYGLLNSPLHF
TGTGCCAGCAGTTATGGACTGTTGAATTCACCCCTCCACTTT
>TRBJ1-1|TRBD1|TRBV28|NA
CASTGGGSSTEAFF
TGTGCCAGTACAGGGGGGGGAAGTTCCACTGAAGCTTTCTTT
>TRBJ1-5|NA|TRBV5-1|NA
CASSLIPSSGSNQPQHF
TGCGCCAGCAGCTTAATCCCTTCCTCAGGTAGCAATCAGCCCCAGCATTTT
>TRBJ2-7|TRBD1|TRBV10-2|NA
CASSDPGTDRYEQYF
TGCGCCAGCAGTGATCCAGGGACAGATCGCTACGAGCAGTACTTC
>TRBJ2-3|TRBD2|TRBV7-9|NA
CASSLGASGRAADTQYF
TGTGCCAGCAGCTTAGGAGCTAGCGGGAGGGCGGCTGATACGCAGTATTTT
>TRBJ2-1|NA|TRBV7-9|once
CASSIEDKINEQFF
TGTGCCAGCAGCATCGAGGACAAAATCAATGAGCAGTTCTTC
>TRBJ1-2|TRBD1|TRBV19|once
CASSPPRDRGNHGYTF
TGTGCCAGTAGTCCCCCCCGGGACAGGGGCAACCATGGCTACACCTTC
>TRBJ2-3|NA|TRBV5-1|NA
CASSLGGLNTDTQYF
TGCGCCAGCAGCCTGGGGGGACTTAACACAGATACGCAGTATTTT
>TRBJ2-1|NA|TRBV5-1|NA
CASSLGGSTYNEQFF
TGCGCCAGCAGCTTGGGGGGCTCCACCTACAATGAGCAGTTCTTC
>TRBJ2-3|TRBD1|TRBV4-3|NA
CASSQGTGGITQYF
TGCGCCAGCAGCCAAGGGACAGGGGGGATTACGCAGTATTTT
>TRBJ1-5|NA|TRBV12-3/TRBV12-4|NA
CASSLNRGIQHF
TGTGCCAGCAGTTTAAATCGAGGGATCCAGCATTTT
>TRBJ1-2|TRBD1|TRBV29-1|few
CSVWQGGEVYGYTF
TGCAGCGTTTGGCAAGGGGGCGAGGTCTATGGCTACACCTTC
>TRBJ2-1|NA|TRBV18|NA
CASSQTRGQLNEQFF
TGTGCCAGCTCACAGACTAGGGGGCAGCTCAATGAGCAGTTCTTC
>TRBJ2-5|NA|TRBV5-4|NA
CATQGDQETQYF
TGTGCCACCCAGGGCGACCAAGAGACCCAGTACTTC
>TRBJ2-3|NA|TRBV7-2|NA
CASSLGGGSGYRTDTQYF
TGTGCCAGCAGCTTAGGTGGGGGTAGCGGCTATCGAACAGATACGCAGTATTTT
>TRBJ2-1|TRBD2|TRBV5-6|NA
CASSSPREGGPRWQFF
TGTGCCAGCAGCTCACCGCGGGAGGGAGGGCCTCGGTGGCAGTTCTTC
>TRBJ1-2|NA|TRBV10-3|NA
CAISENNVRYGYTF
TGTGCCATCAGTGAGAATAATGTCCGGTATGGCTACACCTTC
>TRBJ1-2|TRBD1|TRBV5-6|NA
CASSFGGQPKISYTF
TGTGCCAGCAGCTTCGGGGGACAGCCCAAGATTAGCTACACCTTC
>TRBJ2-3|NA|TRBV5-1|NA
CASSLGAETGTDTQYF
TGCGCCAGCAGCTTGGGTGCGGAGACCGGCACAGATACGCAGTATTTT
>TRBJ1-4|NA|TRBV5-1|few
CASSLDPRGTANEKLFF
TGCGCCAGCAGCTTGGATCCCAGGGGAACGGCTAATGAAAAACTGTTTTTT
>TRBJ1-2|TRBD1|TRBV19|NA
CASSSPSTGSFGYTF
TGTGCCAGTAGTTCCCCCTCGACAGGGTCCTTTGGCTACACCTTC